Below, 5 T cell receptor beta chains from the same sample are listed, as sequenced in a study of CD8 T cells in ankylosing spondylitis. Overall study results and limits: Ankylosing spondylitis blood appeared to carry a characteristic TCR beta motif of roughly eight highly homologous variants.

Antigen specificity for these receptors is unknown. TCRdb reprocessed the 5' RACE reads via MiXCR and lists one record per CDR3 protein. The sample carries about 700,000 distinct CDR3 sequences, under 20% recorded once. Sequencing input: blood, either unsorted or a sorted T cell fraction (not recorded which). The receptors were gathered from a male donor with ankylosing spondylitis.

This rearrangement joins TRBV6-5 to TRBJ2-1; 11 bases are a match to TRBD2. The germline V gene encodes CDR1 MNHEY and CDR2 SVGAGI. J was trimmed by 0 bases and V by 2 bases; bases with no gene match: 3. CDR3 size: 17 residues. CDR3 sequence: CASSYLSGRASYNEQFF. CDR3 sequence (DNA): TGTGCCAGCAGTTACCTTAGCGGGAGGGCCTCCTACAATGAGCAGTTCTTC.

This clonotype was found a few times. This sequence joins TRBV29-1 and TRBJ2-1, with 11 bases fitting TRBD2. Trimming took 6 bases from V and 7 from J; bases not matched to a gene: 11. This CDR3 is built from 15 residues. The germline V gene encodes CDR1 SQVTM and CDR2 ANQGSEA. In DNA, the CDR3 is TGCAGCGTGAACAAACTAGCGGGAGATCTTAATGAGCAGTTCTTC. Protein product: CSVNKLAGDLNEQFF.

There are many counts of this clonotype. CDR3 amino acids: CASRDGGPGELFF. The CDR3 nucleotides are TGTGCCAGCAGGGACGGGGGTCCCGGGGAGCTGTTTTTT. This sequence joins TRBV12-3 or TRBV12-4 and TRBJ2-2, with a tentative D call TRBD2 (6 bases). CDR3 length: 13 residues. The V end lost 6 bases, the J end lost 6 bases, and 11 bases lay between the germline ends.

This clonotype was counted a few times. The V gene is TRBV5-1, the J gene TRBJ1-1; 9 nucleotides line up with TRBD1. Germline CDR1 SGHRS, CDR2 YFSETQ. V shed 4 bases and J 1 base; nucleotides not matched to a gene: 5. This CDR3 contains 15 residues. The DNA of the CDR3 is TGCGCCAGCAGCGGGGACAGGGTGGCGAACACTGAAGCTTTCTTT. Its translation: CASSGDRVANTEAFF.

This chain connects TRBV7-9 to TRBJ2-3; D is ambiguous. The germline V gene has CDR1 SEHNR and CDR2 FQNEAQ (reference sequence). The V and J ends lost 7 bases and 1 base respectively, with 15 bases between them. The CDR3 covers 15 residues. The CDR3 spells CASNLPQYGTDTQYF. In DNA, the CDR3 is TGTGCCAGCAACCTACCCCAGTACGGCACAGATACGCAGTATTTT.